What follows are 23 T cell receptor beta chains derived from one specimen sequenced in a study of blood T cell repertoires in COVID-19 (dated by TCRdb to about 2020). The library was obtained by the immunoSEQ multiplex PCR assay. TCRdb stores this immuneACCESS table with in-frame sequences only. Part of the clones is absent; in the studies checked, under half of the shortfall reflects unresolved V genes, and no reason is known for the rest. The sample table records 250,000 or so clones; about 84% of these occur just once. About 12% of the sample rests with the top ten. Sample: peripheral blood. The receptors were sampled from a man older than 75 with acute or convalescent COVID-19.

The chain has TRBV29-1 and TRBJ1-1, with D uncertain. V lost 4 bases and J 2 bases, leaving 8 bases between the germline ends. The CDR3 totals 12 residues. Germline CDR1 and CDR2: SQVTM and ANQGSEA. CDR3 sequence (DNA): TGCAGCGTTGGGCCAACAAACACTGAAGCTTTCTTT. Translation: CSVGPTNTEAFF.

This clone was seen a few times. The chain employs TRBV7-2 and TRBJ1-5; D ambiguous. Trimming pared 6 bases from V and 3 bases from J, leaving 12 bases between. The germline CDR1 and CDR2 sequences are SGHTA and FQGNSA. The CDR3 extends over 14 amino acids. In DNA form, the CDR3 reads TGTGCCAGCAGTACTGACACCTACAATCAGCCCCAGCATTTT. Its protein product is CASSTDTYNQPQHF.

Turning to this clone: Other nucleotide sequences from this sample produce the same CDR3. Here the CDR3 reads CASSLDRGGTNEKLFF. CDR3 nucleotides: TGTGCCAGCAGTTTGGACAGGGGGGGAACTAATGAAAAACTGTTTTTT. The chain has TRBV28 and TRBJ1-4; 10 bases agree with TRBD1. The V segment lost 3 bases and the J segment 1 base; nucleotides outside the gene matches: 2. CDR1 MDHEN and CDR2 SYDVKM come from the germline V gene. This CDR3 is built from 16 residues.

V gene TRBV7-9 combines with J gene TRBJ2-2; 9 bases align to TRBD1. V shed 5 bases, J shed 3 bases, and the junction held 4 bases outside the gene matches. CDR1 and CDR2 (germline): SEHNR, FQNEAQ (reference sequence). The CDR3 spans 15 residues. The CDR3 sequence is CASSIRQGDTGELFF. In DNA form, the CDR3 reads TGTGCCAGCAGCATACGACAGGGGGACACCGGGGAGCTGTTTTTT.

The V and J genes are TRBV5-5 and TRBJ1-4, with 8 bases matching TRBD1. CDR3 length equals 15 residues. V trimming: 3 bases; J trimming: 8 bases; junction bases outside the gene matches: 9. CDR1 and CDR2 from the germline V gene are SGHKS and YYEKEE (reference sequence). This CDR3 is CASSWKTGVREKLFF. The CDR3 nucleotides are TGTGCCAGCAGCTGGAAGACAGGGGTCAGGGAAAAACTGTTTTTT. The full variable domain, rest sourced from reference TRBV5-5 and TRBJ1-4, is DAGVTQSPTHLIKTRGQQVTLRCSPISGHKSVSWYQQVLGQGPQFIFQYYEKEERGRGNFPDRFSARQFPNYSSELNVNALLLGDSALYLCASSWKTGVREKLFFGSGTQLSVL.

The J gene is TRBJ2-7, the V gene TRBV4-1; weak D call: TRBD2 (6 bases). V was shortened by 0 bases and J by 1 base, with 16 bases between the two germline ends. The CDR3 loop spans 17 amino acids. CDR1 MGHRA and CDR2 YSYEKL come from the germline V gene. The CDR3 sequence: CASSQDLGGRSSYEQYF. The CDR3 DNA reads as TGCGCCAGCAGCCAAGATCTGGGGGGAAGGTCTTCCTACGAGCAGTACTTC.

This clone was seen just once. This chain joins TRBV4-2 and TRBJ2-3; 8 positions match TRBD2. This CDR3 is built from 16 residues. Germline-derived CDR1 and CDR2 are LGHNA and YNFKEQ. The J segment lost 0 bases and the V segment lost 0 bases, leaving 2 bases of the junction unmatched. The CDR3 sequence is CASSQERGGSTDTQYF. For the CDR3, the DNA is TGTGCCAGCAGCCAAGAACGGGGGGGTAGCACAGATACGCAGTATTTT.

The chain carries TRBV18 and TRBJ2-1, with 8 bases lining up with TRBD1. CDR1 is KGHSH, CDR2 LQKENI, per germline. Trimming cost V 2 bases and J 2 bases; bases outside gene matches: 2. The CDR3 totals 15 residues. CDR3 coding DNA: TGTGCCAGCTCACCAGGACAGGGTCCCTACAATGAGCAGTTCTTC. Translating it yields CASSPGQGPYNEQFF.

This chain joins TRBV28 and TRBJ1-1; D is unclear. Germline CDR1 is MDHEN and CDR2 is SYDVKM. V lost 5 bases and J lost 12, with 19 bases in between. This CDR3 spans 13 amino acids. The CDR3 DNA is TGTGCCAGCAGTAGCGGGCCAGTCGGATTTACTTTCTTT. Protein sequence: CASSSGPVGFTFF.

The genes are TRBV5-1 and TRBJ1-2, with TRBD1 as a possible D gene (6 bases). The CDR3 contains 16 residues. V lost 0 bases and J 3 bases, leaving 15 bases between the germline ends. Germline-derived CDR1 and CDR2 are SGHRS and YFSETQ. The CDR3: CASSLGQAYRDYGYTF. In DNA form, the CDR3 reads TGCGCCAGCAGCTTGGGACAGGCCTATAGGGACTATGGCTACACCTTC.

The chain uses TRBV28 and TRBJ2-1; 9 nucleotides align to TRBD2. Germline assignment: CDR1 MDHEN and CDR2 SYDVKM. After removal of 1 base from V and 8 bases from J, the junction contained 9 bases not matched to a gene. The CDR3 has 16 amino acids. The CDR3 sequence is CASSLSGGGALYEQFF. CDR3 in DNA: TGTGCCAGCAGTTTATCCGGCGGGGGGGCTTTGTATGAGCAGTTCTTC.

As for this clone: Within the sample, other DNA sequences also encode this same CDR3. The chain uses TRBV10-3 and TRBJ2-2; 7 bases are a match to TRBD2. There are 13 residues in the CDR3. Trimming at V came to 4 bases and at J to 4 bases, leaving 0 bases not matched to a gene. Germline assignment: CDR1 ENHRY and CDR2 SYGVKD. The DNA of the CDR3 is TGTGCCATCAGTGCGGGAGGCACCGGGGAGCTGTTTTTT. This sequence encodes CAISAGGTGELFF.

This rearrangement joins TRBV5-5 to TRBJ1-2, with D possibly matching TRBD1 (5 bases). The CDR3 spans 14 residues. Trimming stripped 3 bases from V and 3 bases from J, with 12 bases between. Germline loops: CDR1 SGHKS, CDR2 YYEKEE (reference sequence). The DNA of the CDR3 is TGTGCCAGCAGCTCGGGGGGTTATTACTATGGCTACACCTTC. It specifies CASSSGGYYYGYTF. The full variable domain, completed using reference TRBV5-5 and TRBJ1-2, is DAGVTQSPTHLIKTRGQQVTLRCSPISGHKSVSWYQQVLGQGPQFIFQYYEKEERGRGNFPDRFSARQFPNYSSELNVNALLLGDSALYLCASSSGGYYYGYTFGSGTRLTVV.

The table lists this clone with a few counts. This rearrangement joins TRBV28 to TRBJ1-1; D unclear. V was pared by 2 bases and J by 1 base, with 11 bases between. There are 15 residues in the CDR3. Germline assignment: CDR1 MDHEN and CDR2 SYDVKM. For the CDR3, the DNA is TGTGCCAGCAGTTTAGTAGCGCTACGGAACACTGAAGCTTTCTTT. Residues: CASSLVALRNTEAFF. The full variable domain, rest sourced from reference TRBV28 and TRBJ1-1, is DVKVTQSSRYLVKRTGEKVFLECVQDMDHENMFWYRQDPGLGLRLIYFSYDVKMKEKGDIPEGYSVSREKKERFSLILESASTNQTSMYLCASSLVALRNTEAFFGQGTRLTVV.

This clone was observed a single time. V is TRBV6-6 and J is TRBJ2-2, with D possibly matching TRBD2 (7 bases). The ends were cut back, 6 bases at V and 7 bases at J, with 12 bases in the middle. Germline V gene lookup returns CDR1 MNHNY and CDR2 SVGAGI (reference sequence). CDR3 length equals 13 residues. The CDR3 spells CASREGGRGELFF. CDR3 DNA: TGTGCCAGCAGAGAGGGGGGGCGCGGGGAGCTGTTTTTT.

The chain employs TRBV28 and TRBJ1-5, with TRBD1 identical over 12 bases. CDR1 MDHEN and CDR2 SYDVKM come from the germline V gene. V lost 6 bases to trimming and J lost 7 bases; unmatched junction nucleotides: 4. The CDR3 extends over 14 amino acids. DNA of the CDR3: TGTGCCAGCAGGGGACAGGGGGCGCGACAGCCCCAGCATTTT. Its translation: CASRGQGARQPQHF.

This chain joins TRBV3-1 (or the pseudogene TRBV3-2) and TRBJ2-7, with 7 bases identical to TRBD2. This CDR3 has 13 residues. With V trimmed by 1 base and J by 6 bases, 3 bases remained unmatched. Per the germline V gene, CDR1 is LGHDT and CDR2 is YNNKEL (reference sequence). The CDR3 reads CASSQGWEGEQYF. The CDR3 DNA reads TGTGCCAGCAGCCAAGGATGGGAGGGCGAGCAGTACTTC.

The chain carries TRBV5-1 and TRBJ2-5; 9 bases align to TRBD2. The germline gives CDR1 SGHRS, CDR2 YFSETQ. This CDR3 is built from 16 residues. V lost 0 bases, J lost 5 bases, and 8 bases stayed unmatched. The CDR3 loop is CASSLASGAAGETQYF. In nucleotides, the CDR3 is TGCGCCAGCAGCTTGGCTAGCGGGGCGGCAGGCGAGACCCAGTACTTC.

V is TRBV3-1 (or the pseudogene TRBV3-2) and J is TRBJ2-5, with 7 bases fitting TRBD1. V trimming: 4 bases; J trimming: 4 bases; junction bases outside the gene matches: 12. The CDR3 loop spans 16 amino acids. Germline CDR1 and CDR2: LGHDT and YNNKEL (reference sequence). The CDR3 is CASSPQGVVRSETQYF. In nucleotides, the CDR3 is TGTGCCAGCAGCCCCCAGGGGGTTGTCAGGTCAGAGACCCAGTACTTC.

This clone has a single count. The gene calls are TRBV3-1 (or the pseudogene TRBV3-2) and TRBJ1-2; 7 nucleotides line up with TRBD1. Germline V CDR1 and CDR2: LGHDT, YNNKEL (reference sequence). V lost 4 bases to trimming and J lost 5 bases; unmatched junction nucleotides: 7. The CDR3 sequence is 14 residues long. The CDR3 sequence: CASSPGQEGYGYTF. Written as DNA, the CDR3 is TGTGCCAGCAGCCCCGGACAGGAGGGATATGGCTACACCTTC.

About this clone itself: One junction end disagrees with the germline gene, perhaps due to a read error. The CDR3 here is CASSRPGLAGMGF. The CDR3 coding sequence is TGTGCCAGCAGCCGTCCGGGACTAGCGGGCATGGGCTTC. The chain carries TRBV28 and TRBJ2-7; 12 bases map to TRBD2. Germline V lookup: CDR1 MDHEN, CDR2 SYDVKM. This CDR3 spans 13 amino acids.

The genes are TRBV6-5 and TRBJ1-5; possible D gene TRBD1, 6 bases. Trimming stripped 4 bases from V and 4 bases from J, with 11 bases between. CDR1 is MNHEY, CDR2 SVGAGI, per germline. This CDR3 is built from 14 residues. For the CDR3, the DNA is TGTGCCAGCAGTTCCCTCCAGGGGAATCAGCCCCAGCATTTT. This sequence encodes CASSSLQGNQPQHF.

This sequence joins TRBV18 and TRBJ1-2; D remains unclear. The germline CDR1 and CDR2 sequences are KGHSH and LQKENI. Deletions cut 4 bases from V and 4 bases from J, with 10 bases between. The CDR3 contains 13 residues. Written as DNA, the CDR3 is TGTGCCAGCTCACTCCAGACAAGCTATGGCTACACCTTC. Amino acid sequence: CASSLQTSYGYTF.